This TCR beta chain was observed in a study of post-analysis software for immune sequencing data (dated by TCRdb to 2013 to 2016). Context from the whole study: The recorded disease courses included relapsing-remitting, secondary progressive and progressive-relapsing multiple sclerosis, and some patients had no subtype annotation. The patient repertoires were set against around eleven previously published healthy control repertoires from donors whose ages ranged from 6 to 25 years. A subset of samples was prepared in parallel using single-end sample barcoding, then pooled and co-amplified after Illumina adapter ligation.

What the study reported, not specific to this receptor: Significantly lower normalized Chao1 diversity was found in multiple sclerosis patients than in controls, suggesting substantial peripheral T-cell clonal expansion. The control group was slightly older than the multiple sclerosis patient group. Direct clustering with F measure showed strong co-clustering of samples prepared in the same batch, prompting a batch-effect correction. Significantly higher frequencies in patients than in controls were found for a few TRBV segments, including TRBV5-6, TRBV5-1 and TRBV20-1.

Trimming leaves V shorter by 2 bases and J shorter by 9 bases, with the junction holding 12 bases beyond the gene matches. The CDR3 holds 15 amino acids from the cysteine to the phenylalanine. The read is trimmed to its CDR3 DNA, 45 bases read in frame from base 1. From the germline V gene (reference sequence), CDR1 is DFQATT and CDR2 is SNEGSKA. Library preparation used PCR. The sequencer was an Illumina HiSeq 2500. To reduce PCR and sequencing biases, unique molecular identifiers were built into the TCR beta cDNA libraries. Roughly 0.5 million cDNA molecules were obtained per 1 to 10 million input T cells, so each molecule approximated one T cell. The same protocol used for the earlier healthy control dataset was applied to prepare and sequence the patient libraries. Within a given batch, samples were prepared together, multiplexed and sequenced on the same HiSeq lane. The study's own analysis went as follows. MIGEC handled the raw barcoded reads, throwing out single-read molecular identifier groups before consensus assembly and CDR3 extraction. Clonotype tables were post-analysed with VDJtools, normalizing diversity by down-sampling all datasets to the smallest sample size. To correct batch-related cross-sample contamination, repertoire overlap clustering matched CDR3 amino acid sequences but not nucleotide sequences. TCRdb reprocessed the public reads (quality trimming at Q25 with fastp, clone calling with MiXCR) and kept in-frame beta chains. Every CDR3 protein is listed once, alongside the most common genes and DNA of its rows. The V and J calls were not made by the authors but by TCRdb's processing. This sample gives approximately 360,000 distinct CDR3 sequences in total; 30% to 45% of them show up just once. Roughly 12% of the sample is held by the ten biggest clonotypes.

To demonstrate the VDJtools post-analysis software, the study profiled TCR beta repertoires from the peripheral blood of about 13 young patients with multiple sclerosis. The patients with multiple sclerosis were children and adolescents between roughly 6 and 17 years of age. This clonotype was found a few times. The antigen it binds to is not known. Per-nucleotide qualities are absent, and no much larger clonotype sits a single base away. The receptor was isolated from a girl aged 10-17 years with multiple sclerosis. The sample taken for sequencing was blood. The chain employs TRBV20-1 and TRBJ2-1, with 8 bases aligning to TRBD1. Read as DNA, the sequence is TGCAGTGCTAGATCCCGGGACAGGAAAACCGGTGAGCAGTTCTTC. This encodes CSARSRDRKTGEQFF.